These T cell receptor beta chains were read from a single sample in a study of T cell responses to AZD1222 COVID-19 vaccine. Assay: immunoSEQ multiplex PCR; the TCRdb copy retains only in-frame clones and omits some. The sample has 100,000 to 150,000 clones; 85% to 90% are singletons. The sample was peripheral blood, taken on day 0 of AZD1222 vaccination. The receptors originated from an adult in good health. The CDR3 runs from the conserved cysteine through the conserved F or W. D genes are given only for firm matches. Clone sizes are given selectively: once, few, many, or a class where the clone is expanded.

TRBJ1-4,.,TRBV28,.,TGTGCCAGCAGCCTGGTTGGCGCATTTACTAATGAAAAACTGTTTTTT,CASSLVGAFTNEKLFF
TRBJ2-7,.,TRBV7-2,.,TGTGCCAGCAGTCGTAGGGAGGCAACCCTGCCGTACTTC,CASSRREATLPYF
TRBJ1-5,.,TRBV27,.,TGTGCCAGCAATCCGGAGGGAATAGTTTGGAGAGGCAATCAGCCCCAGCATTTT,CASNPEGIVWRGNQPQHF
TRBJ1-2,.,TRBV12-3/TRBV12-4,.,TGTGCCAGCAGTCAACAGGGTAACTATGGCTACACCTTC,CASSQQGNYGYTF
TRBJ1-5,.,TRBV9,.,TGTGCCAGCAGCGCTAGCGTGGGGGGGCCCCAGCATTTT,CASSASVGGPQHF
TRBJ1-3,.,TRBV6-5,.,TGTGCCAGCATCCCGTTGAGCTCTGGAAACACCATATATTTT,CASIPLSSGNTIYF
TRBJ2-7,TRBD1,TRBV7-8,.,TGTGCCAGCAGCCTACCAGGGGGCTTGGAGCAGTACTTC,CASSLPGGLEQYF
TRBJ2-5,.,TRBV12-3/TRBV12-4,.,TGTGCCAGCAGTACTACAGTGGAAGAGACCCAGTACTTC,CASSTTVEETQYF
TRBJ1-4,.,TRBV7-2,.,TGTGCCAGCAGCTTGGGACACACAACTAATGAAAAACTGTTTTTT,CASSLGHTTNEKLFF
TRBJ1-2,.,TRBV5-4,.,TGTGCCAGCAGCTTTTCCCCCCTCCGGACGGACGGCTACACCTTC,CASSFSPLRTDGYTF
TRBJ1-4,.,TRBV6-5,.,TGTGCCAGCAGTTACCAGGAGACACCTAATGAAAAACTGTTTTTT,CASSYQETPNEKLFF
TRBJ1-5,.,TRBV19,.,TGTGCCAGTAGTGTACCAGGTCAGCCCCAGCATTTT,CASSVPGQPQHF
TRBJ1-1,TRBD1,TRBV3-1/TRBV3-2,.,TGTGCCAGCAGCCTGCAGGGGGGGCCAGCTTTCTTT,CASSLQGGPAFF
TRBJ2-3,.,TRBV7-3,.,TGTGCCAGCAGCTTGCGCACAGATACGCAGTATTTT,CASSLRTDTQYF
TRBJ2-7,TRBD2,TRBV10-3,.,TGTGCCATCAGTGAGTCGGGGACTAGCGGGAGTTTTGGCGACGAGCAGTACTTC,CAISESGTSGSFGDEQYF
TRBJ2-4,.,TRBV6-5,.,TGTGCCACCACTTCAGGGGCCAAAAACATTCAGTACTTC,CATTSGAKNIQYF
TRBJ1-1,.,TRBV15,.,TGTGCCACCAGCACCCAGGACGGAAACACTGAAGCTTTCTTT,CATSTQDGNTEAFF
TRBJ2-1,TRBD2,TRBV3-1/TRBV3-2,.,TGTGCCAGCAGCCAAGTACTCCTAGCGGGAGTCAATGAGCAGTTCTTC,CASSQVLLAGVNEQFF
TRBJ1-1,.,TRBV7-9,.,TGTGCCAGCAGCTCGGGACTTGGTACTGAAGCTTTCTTT,CASSSGLGTEAFF
TRBJ1-3,.,TRBV5-1,.,TGCGCCAGCAGCTTTGACGGTACCTCTGGAAACACCATATATTTT,CASSFDGTSGNTIYF
TRBJ2-1,.,TRBV3-1/TRBV3-2,.,TGTGCCAGCAGCCAGATTAGGGGCTATGAGCAGTTCTTC,CASSQIRGYEQFF
TRBJ1-1,.,TRBV6-1,.,TGTGCCAGCAGTGAATTGGCAGGGGTATCTGAAGCTTTCTTT,CASSELAGVSEAFF
TRBJ1-3,.,TRBV27,few,TGTGCCAGCAGTTTGGGCGGGGTTCACGGAAACACCATATATTTT,CASSLGGVHGNTIYF
TRBJ1-6,TRBD1,TRBV25-1,.,TGTGCCAGCAGTAGACAGGGGACCTATAATTCACCCCTCCACTTT,CASSRQGTYNSPLHF
TRBJ2-3,TRBD2,TRBV5-1,once,TGCGCCAGCAGCTTAGGCGGGAGTTTGACAGATACGCAGTATTTT,CASSLGGSLTDTQYF
TRBJ2-1,TRBD1,TRBV6-6,.,TGTGCCAGCAGTTACCGACAGGGGGCGCGGGATGAGCAGTTCTTC,CASSYRQGARDEQFF
TRBJ2-7,TRBD2,TRBV11-2,.,TGTGCCAGCAGCTTAGACACAGCGGGGGGACGCTACGAGCAGTACTTC,CASSLDTAGGRYEQYF
TRBJ1-2,.,TRBV7-9,.,TGTGCCAGCAGCGCGGGACTGAACCTTCCCTATGGCTACACCTTC,CASSAGLNLPYGYTF
TRBJ1-4,TRBD1,TRBV3-1/TRBV3-2,.,TGTGCCAGCAGCCTCAGCTCCGGACAGGCAACTAATGAAAAACTGTTTTTT,CASSLSSGQATNEKLFF
TRBJ2-5,TRBD2,TRBV27,.,TGTGCCAGCAGTCTAAGCGGGGGGATTCAAGAGACCCAGTACTTC,CASSLSGGIQETQYF
TRBJ2-7,TRBD1,TRBV13,.,TGTGCCAGCAGCCCCAACCTCGGGACAGGGCTCTACGAGCAGTACTTC,CASSPNLGTGLYEQYF
TRBJ2-6,TRBD1,TRBV6-5,.,TGTGCCAGCAGTCCGGTCAGGGGGCGGGCCAACGTCCTGACTTTC,CASSPVRGRANVLTF